Below, 4 T cell receptor beta chains from the same sample are listed, as sequenced in a study of blood T cell repertoires in COVID-19. The protocol was immunoSEQ multiplex PCR, while the TCRdb copy is restricted to in-frame clones and leaves out a portion. The sample has some 91,000 clones; 70% to 85% are singletons. Sequences were obtained from peripheral blood. These receptors were collected from a man aged 65-85 years with acute or convalescent COVID-19.

The chain joins TRBV5-4 to TRBJ1-2; no definite D call. The CDR3 has 14 residues. V lost 0 bases to trimming and J lost 4 bases, with 10 bases between them. Germline CDR1 reads SGHNT; CDR2 reads YYREEE (reference sequence). The CDR3, as DNA: TGTGCCAGCAGCTTGGCCAGGAACTTCTATGGCTACACCTTC. Translating it yields CASSLARNFYGYTF.

CDR3 sequence reads: CASSIVPNGGSNQPQHF. The CDR3 region has the DNA TGTGCCAGTAGTATAGTTCCCAACGGGGGAAGCAATCAGCCCCAGCATTTT. The chain combines TRBV19 with TRBJ1-5; perhaps TRBD1 as D (5 bases). Between the trimmed V and J ends, which lost 1 base and 1 base, there was a span of 14 bases. Germline V CDR1 and CDR2: LNHDA, SQIVND (reference sequence). CDR3 size: 17 residues.

This rearrangement joins TRBV19 to TRBJ2-2; a possible D gene is TRBD1 (6 bases). The germline gives CDR1 LNHDA, CDR2 SQIVND (reference sequence). V was trimmed by 3 bases and J by 6 bases, leaving 14 bases between them. This CDR3 spans 15 amino acids. DNA for the CDR3: TGTGCCAGTAGTATTCAGGGGACGTCGGCCGGGGAGCTGTTTTTT. It specifies CASSIQGTSAGELFF.

This chain links TRBV5-6 with TRBJ1-3, with D possibly TRBD1 on 6 matching bases. Germline values: CDR1 SGHDT, CDR2 YYEEEE. This CDR3 is built from 17 residues. The V gene lost 0 bases and the J gene lost 1 base, with 14 bases spanning the gap. The CDR3 protein is CASSLAGQSLSGNTIYF. For the CDR3, the DNA is TGTGCCAGCAGCTTGGCCGGACAGAGCCTATCTGGAAACACCATATATTTT.